The entry below describes one T cell receptor beta chain. The sample comes from a study of control samples from healthy donors and cancer patients. Sequencing was performed with immunoSEQ multiplex PCR; in TCRdb, only in-frame clones are kept and a portion is missing. The table has 90,000 to 150,000 clones, just under 90% seen once. From germline, CDR1 is SGDLS and CDR2 YYNGEE. V lost 4 bases, J lost 0 bases, and 12 bases lay in between. The CDR3 extends over 15 amino acids. The rearrangement links TRBV9 to TRBJ2-3; the D gene is possibly TRBD1 (5 bases). The sequence was obtained from a man younger than 40 in good health. The specimen sequenced was blood. The CDR3 is CASSKGLQSTDTQYF. The CDR3 region has the DNA TGTGCCAGCAGCAAGGGGCTCCAGAGCACAGATACGCAGTATTTT.